This T cell receptor (beta chain) was retrieved from a study of post-analysis software for immune sequencing data. About the study: There were relapsing-remitting, secondary progressive and progressive-relapsing multiple sclerosis among the disease courses included.

Study-wide results and caveats: Versus controls, multiple sclerosis patients showed significantly lower diversity (normalized Chao1). Higher frequency in patients than in controls was seen for several TRBV segments, with TRBV5-6, TRBV5-1 and TRBV20-1 among them.

Unique molecular identifiers were built into the TCR beta cDNA libraries. The T cell input of about 0.9 to 11 million gave roughly 460,000 cDNA molecules. TCRdb processed the PCR reads anew with MiXCR; each CDR3 protein has one entry. The sample yields roughly 600,000 distinct CDR3 sequences, 40% to 50% seen once. Points on this clonotype: As yet, its antigen is unknown.

There are 14 residues in the CDR3. In germline, CDR1 is DFQATT, CDR2 SNEGSKA (reference sequence). With 1 base removed from V and 4 bases from J, the gap between germline ends came to 11 bases. This TCR was sampled from a girl aged 5 to 17 with multiple sclerosis. Sequenced: blood. V gene TRBV20-1 combines with J gene TRBJ1-5, with D maybe TRBD1 (6 bases). CDR3 amino acids: CSARAGTNNQPQHF. The DNA of the CDR3 is TGCAGTGCTAGAGCCGGGACAAATAATCAGCCCCAGCATTTT.